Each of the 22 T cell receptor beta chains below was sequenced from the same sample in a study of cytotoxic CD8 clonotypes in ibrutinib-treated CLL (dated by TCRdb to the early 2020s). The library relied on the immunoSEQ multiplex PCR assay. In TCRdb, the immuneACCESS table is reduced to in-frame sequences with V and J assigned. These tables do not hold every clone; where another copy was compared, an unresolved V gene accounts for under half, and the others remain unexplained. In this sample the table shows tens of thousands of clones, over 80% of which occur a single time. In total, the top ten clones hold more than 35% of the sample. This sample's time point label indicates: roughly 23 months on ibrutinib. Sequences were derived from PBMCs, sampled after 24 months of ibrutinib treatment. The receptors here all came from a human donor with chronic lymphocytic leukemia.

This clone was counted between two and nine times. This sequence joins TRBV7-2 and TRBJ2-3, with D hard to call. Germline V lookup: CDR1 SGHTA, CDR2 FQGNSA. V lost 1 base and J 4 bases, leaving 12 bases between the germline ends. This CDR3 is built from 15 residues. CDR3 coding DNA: TGTGCCAGCAGCTTAGATGGGGATACGGCAGATACGCAGTATTTT. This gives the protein CASSLDGDTADTQYF. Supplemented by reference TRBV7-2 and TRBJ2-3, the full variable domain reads GAGVSQSPSNKVTEKGKDVELRCDPISGHTALYWYRQSLGQGLEFLIYFQGNSAPDKSGLPSDRFSAERTGGSVSTLTIQRTQQEDSAVYLCASSLDGDTADTQYFGPGTRLTVL.

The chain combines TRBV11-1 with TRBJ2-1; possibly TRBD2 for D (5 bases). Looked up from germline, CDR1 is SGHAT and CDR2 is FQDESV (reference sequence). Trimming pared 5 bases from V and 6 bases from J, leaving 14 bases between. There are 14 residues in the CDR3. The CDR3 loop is CASSLPAAGNEQFF. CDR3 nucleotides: TGTGCCAGCAGCCTCCCCGCGGCGGGCAATGAGCAGTTCTTC.

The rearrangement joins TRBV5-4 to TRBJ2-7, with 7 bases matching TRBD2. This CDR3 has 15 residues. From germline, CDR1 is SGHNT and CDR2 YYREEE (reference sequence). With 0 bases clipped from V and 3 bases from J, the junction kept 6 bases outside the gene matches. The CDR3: CASSLVGTGGYEQYF. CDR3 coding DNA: TGTGCCAGCAGCTTGGTTGGGACGGGGGGCTACGAGCAGTACTTC. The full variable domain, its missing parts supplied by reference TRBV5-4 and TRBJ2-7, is ETGVTQSPTHLIKTRGQQVTLRCSSQSGHNTVSWYQQALGQGPQFIFQYYREEENGRGNFPPRFSGLQFPNYSSELNVNALELDDSALYLCASSLVGTGGYEQYFGPGTRLTVT.

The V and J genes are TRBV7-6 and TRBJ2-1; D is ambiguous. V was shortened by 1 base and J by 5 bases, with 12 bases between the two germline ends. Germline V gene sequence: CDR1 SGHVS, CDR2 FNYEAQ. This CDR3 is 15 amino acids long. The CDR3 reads CASSLVRATNNEQFF. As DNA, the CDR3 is TGTGCCAGCAGCTTAGTTCGAGCCACAAACAATGAGCAGTTCTTC.

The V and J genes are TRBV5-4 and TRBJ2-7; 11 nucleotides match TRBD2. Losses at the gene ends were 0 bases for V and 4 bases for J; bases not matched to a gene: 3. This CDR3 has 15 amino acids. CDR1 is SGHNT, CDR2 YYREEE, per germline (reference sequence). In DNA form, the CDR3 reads TGTGCCAGCAGCTTGGCAATAGCGGGAGGGTACGAGCAGTACTTC. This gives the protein CASSLAIAGGYEQYF. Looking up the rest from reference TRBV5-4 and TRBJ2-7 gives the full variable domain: ETGVTQSPTHLIKTRGQQVTLRCSSQSGHNTVSWYQQALGQGPQFIFQYYREEENGRGNFPPRFSGLQFPNYSSELNVNALELDDSALYLCASSLAIAGGYEQYFGPGTRLTVT.

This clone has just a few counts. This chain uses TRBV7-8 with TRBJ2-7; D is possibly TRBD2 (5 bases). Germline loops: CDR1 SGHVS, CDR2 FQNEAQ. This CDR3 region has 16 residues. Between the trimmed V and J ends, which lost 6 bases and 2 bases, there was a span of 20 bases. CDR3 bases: TGTGCCAGCAGTTCCTTCGTCGGCGGGCGAACCTACGAGCAGTACTTC. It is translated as CASSSFVGGRTYEQYF.

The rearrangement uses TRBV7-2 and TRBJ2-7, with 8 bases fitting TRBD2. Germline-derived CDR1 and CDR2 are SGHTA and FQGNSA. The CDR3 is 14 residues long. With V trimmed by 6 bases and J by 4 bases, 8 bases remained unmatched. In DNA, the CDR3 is TGTGCCAGCAGTCACGGGACTAGGGGGTACGAGCAGTACTTC. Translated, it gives CASSHGTRGYEQYF.

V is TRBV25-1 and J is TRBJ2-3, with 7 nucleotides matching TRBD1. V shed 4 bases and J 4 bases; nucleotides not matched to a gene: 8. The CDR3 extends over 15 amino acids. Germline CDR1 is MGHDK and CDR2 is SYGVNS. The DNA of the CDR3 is TGTGCCAGCAGTGCCCCGACAGGGTGGGCAGATACGCAGTATTTT. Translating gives CASSAPTGWADTQYF.

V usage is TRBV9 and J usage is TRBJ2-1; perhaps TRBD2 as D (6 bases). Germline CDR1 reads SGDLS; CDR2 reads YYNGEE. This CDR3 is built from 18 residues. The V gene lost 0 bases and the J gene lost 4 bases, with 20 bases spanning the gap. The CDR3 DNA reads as TGTGCCAGCAGCGTAGGAACGGGTCGGGGGATCGGTTACAATGAGCAGTTCTTC. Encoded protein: CASSVGTGRGIGYNEQFF.

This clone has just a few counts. CDR3 in amino acids: CASSFQGASEAFF. In DNA, the CDR3 is TGTGCCAGCAGTTTCCAGGGGGCCTCTGAAGCTTTCTTT. V gene TRBV28 combines with J gene TRBJ1-1; 8 nucleotides match TRBD1. The V and J ends lost 3 bases and 6 bases, in that order; junction bases with no gene match: 3. Germline loops: CDR1 MDHEN, CDR2 SYDVKM. The CDR3 is made up of 13 amino acids.

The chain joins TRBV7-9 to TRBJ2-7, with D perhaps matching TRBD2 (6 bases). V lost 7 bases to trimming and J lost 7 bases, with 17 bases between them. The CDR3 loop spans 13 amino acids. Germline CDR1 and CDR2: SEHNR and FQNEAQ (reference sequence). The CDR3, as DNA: TGTGCCAGCACCCGGGGGAGTCCTACGGAGCAGTACTTC. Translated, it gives CASTRGSPTEQYF.

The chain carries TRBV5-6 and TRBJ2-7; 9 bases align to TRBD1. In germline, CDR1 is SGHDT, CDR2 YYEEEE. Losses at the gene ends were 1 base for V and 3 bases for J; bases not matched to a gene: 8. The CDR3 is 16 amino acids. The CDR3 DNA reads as TGTGCCAGCAGCTTGCCGGGACAGGGAAAGGGCTACGAGCAGTACTTC. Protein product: CASSLPGQGKGYEQYF.

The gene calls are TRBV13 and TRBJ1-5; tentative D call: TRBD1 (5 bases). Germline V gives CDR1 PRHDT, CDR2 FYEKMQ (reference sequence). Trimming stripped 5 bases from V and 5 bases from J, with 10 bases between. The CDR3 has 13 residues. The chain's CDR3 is CASSRGRDQPQHF. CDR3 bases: TGTGCCAGCAGCCGGGGCAGGGATCAGCCCCAGCATTTT.

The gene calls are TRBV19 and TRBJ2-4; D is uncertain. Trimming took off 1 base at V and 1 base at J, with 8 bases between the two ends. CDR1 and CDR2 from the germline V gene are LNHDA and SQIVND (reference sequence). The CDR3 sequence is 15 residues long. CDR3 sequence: CASSIGPWAKNIQYF. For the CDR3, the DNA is TGTGCCAGTAGTATAGGGCCGTGGGCCAAAAACATTCAGTACTTC.

The CDR3 DNA sequence: TGCGCCAGCAGCCAAGCCATACTAGCGGGTGCCCTCGGGGAGCTGTTTTTT. Its translation: CASSQAILAGALGELFF. The chain joins TRBV4-1 to TRBJ2-2; 9 bases match TRBD2. The length of the CDR3 is 17 residues. Trimming removed 1 base from V and 7 bases from J; junction bases left unmatched: 10. Germline loops: CDR1 MGHRA, CDR2 YSYEKL.

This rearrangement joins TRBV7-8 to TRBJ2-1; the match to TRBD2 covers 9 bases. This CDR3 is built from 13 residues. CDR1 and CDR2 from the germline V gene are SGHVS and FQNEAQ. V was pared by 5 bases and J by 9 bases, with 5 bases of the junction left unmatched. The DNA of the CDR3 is TGTGCCAGCAGCCCCTTGCGGGGGGGTGAGCAGTTCTTC. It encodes CASSPLRGGEQFF.

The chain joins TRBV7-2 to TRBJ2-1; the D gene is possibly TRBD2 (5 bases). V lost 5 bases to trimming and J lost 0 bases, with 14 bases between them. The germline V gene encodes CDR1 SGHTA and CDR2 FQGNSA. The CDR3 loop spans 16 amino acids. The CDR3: CASSRAAGGSYNEQFF. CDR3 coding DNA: TGTGCCAGCAGCCGCGCAGCTGGAGGCTCCTACAATGAGCAGTTCTTC.

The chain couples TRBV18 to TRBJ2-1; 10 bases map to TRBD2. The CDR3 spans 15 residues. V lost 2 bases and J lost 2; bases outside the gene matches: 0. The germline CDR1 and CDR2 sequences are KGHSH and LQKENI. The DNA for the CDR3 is TGTGCCAGCTCACCAGGGACTAGCGCCTACAATGAGCAGTTCTTC. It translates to CASSPGTSAYNEQFF.

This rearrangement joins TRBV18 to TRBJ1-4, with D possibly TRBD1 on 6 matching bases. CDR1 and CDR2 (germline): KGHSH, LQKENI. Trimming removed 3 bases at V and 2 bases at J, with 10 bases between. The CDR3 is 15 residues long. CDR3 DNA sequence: TGTGCCAGCTCACCCCAGAGGGGGACTAATGAAAAACTGTTTTTT. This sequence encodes CASSPQRGTNEKLFF.

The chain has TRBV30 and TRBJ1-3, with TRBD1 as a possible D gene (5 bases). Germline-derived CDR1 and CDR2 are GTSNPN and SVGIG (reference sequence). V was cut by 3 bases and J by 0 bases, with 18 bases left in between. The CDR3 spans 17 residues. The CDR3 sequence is CAWSLPMRGSSGNTIYF. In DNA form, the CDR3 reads TGTGCCTGGAGCCTTCCTATGAGGGGATCCTCTGGAAACACCATATATTTT.

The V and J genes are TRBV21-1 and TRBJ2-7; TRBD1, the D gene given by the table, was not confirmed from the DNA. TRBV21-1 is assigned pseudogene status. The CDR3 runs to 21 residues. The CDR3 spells CASTATKGYYRVLGDSYEQYF. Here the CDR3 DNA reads TGTGCCAGCACCGCGACGAAAGGGTATTACAGGGTCTTAGGGGATTCCTACGAGCAGTACTTC.

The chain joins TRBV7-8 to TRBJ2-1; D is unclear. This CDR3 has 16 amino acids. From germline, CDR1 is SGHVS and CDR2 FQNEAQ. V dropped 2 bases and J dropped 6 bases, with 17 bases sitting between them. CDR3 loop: CASSLLSAVVGNEQFF. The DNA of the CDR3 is TGTGCCAGCAGCTTACTCTCGGCCGTAGTGGGCAATGAGCAGTTCTTC.